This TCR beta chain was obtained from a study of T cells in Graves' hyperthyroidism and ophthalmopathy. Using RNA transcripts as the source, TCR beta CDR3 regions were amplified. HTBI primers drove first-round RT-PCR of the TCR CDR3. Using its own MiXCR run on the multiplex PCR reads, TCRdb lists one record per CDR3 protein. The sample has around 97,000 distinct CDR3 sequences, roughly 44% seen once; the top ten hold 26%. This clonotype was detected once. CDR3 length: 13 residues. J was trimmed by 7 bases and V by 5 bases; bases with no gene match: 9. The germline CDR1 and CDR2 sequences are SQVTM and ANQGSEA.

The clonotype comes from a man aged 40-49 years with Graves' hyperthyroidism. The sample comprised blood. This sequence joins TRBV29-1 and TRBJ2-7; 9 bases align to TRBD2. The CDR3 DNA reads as TGCAGCGTTTGTCCGGGACTAGCTAGGGAGCAGTACTTC. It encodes CSVCPGLAREQYF.